This TCR beta chain was identified during a study of cytomegalovirus exposure and HLA in healthy donors (dated by TCRdb to 2016 to 2017). Looking at the study overall: In an earlier analysis of around 540 of the donors, about 260 Gb of sequence data and 100 million or so unique TCR beta sequences from about 180 million T cells were reported. About 300 gigabases of sequencing data and 70 million to 100 million unique TCR sequences were included in an early release covering roughly 700 HLA-typed donors. Among the roughly 430 genotyped donors, about 85% belonged to the genetic ancestry cluster associated with self-reported Caucasian donors. The aim of the study was to test whether cataloging public T cell receptors could identify signatures of past pathogen exposure. Using immunosequencing, the study profiled T cell repertoires from fewer than 850 subjects and related those repertoires to cytomegalovirus serostatus. In addition to the first cohort of around 670 subjects, a separate validation cohort of approximately 110 different subjects was used. The study combined high-throughput TCR immunosequencing, statistical association of individual TCRs with disease status, and machine learning to predict cytomegalovirus infection status. A later analysis re-analyzed previously published TCR beta repertoires from 500 to 700 donors and added high-resolution HLA genotyping to study TCR occurrence patterns. The later analysis used no new phenotypic data to find candidate immune exposures, relying instead on TCR beta sequences and their occurrence across donors. In an earlier analysis of roughly 580 of the donors, high-throughput TCR beta sequencing was used to judge whether each TCR beta V gene segment behaved as functional or pseudogenic. Donor age, sex, ethnicity and CMV serostatus were collected together with the repertoire data. In a later genetic analysis, genome-wide SNP genotypes for about 55% of the roughly 670 donors were used, and that subset was treated as a discovery cohort. Every repertoire in the discovery cohort had been generated on one and the same sequencing platform. Class I and class II HLA loci were covered by the typing at four-digit resolution. The number of typed donors differed by locus: about 620-640 for A, B, C, DRB1 and DQB1; 500 to 550 for DQA1; 606 for DPA1; and about 470 for DPB1. Roughly 5 DR-DQ haplotypes were treated as single units for association and clustering because of strong linkage in the cohort. Among roughly 400 genotyped donors of the cohort, an average of approximately 250,000 unique TCR beta nucleotide sequences were sequenced per donor, roughly 20% of them non-productive. Beyond this particular receptor, the publication reports: A few of the identified cytomegalovirus-associated TCR beta chains were confirmed in vitro to be specific for cytomegalovirus antigens. In a later analysis, 15,000 to 20,000 TCR beta sequences were associated with specific HLA alleles at a false discovery rate of 0.05. In an earlier analysis of approximately 590 of the donors, most TCR beta V segments were observed in productive rearrangements about 87% or about 30% of the time, broadly matching IMGT annotations. Because counts were too low, about 15 rarely observed V segments, including chromosome 9 orphons, were left out of the earlier analysis of 587 of the donors. Only TCR beta chains were sequenced in this cohort, and the absence of alpha or paired-chain data limited detectable features. Most TCR sequences were seen in very few donors, while some public TCRs were found in many individuals. Because HLA typing was missing for some donors at each locus, association tests included only the typed subset. Roughly uniform sequencing depth across donors was assumed in presence/absence analyses, although this assumption may not hold. It was suggested by the authors that the approach could potentially be generalized to other disease states and immunological phenotypes. In the study, roughly 160 TCR beta chains were listed as associated with cytomegalovirus. In a later analysis, several top co-occurrence clusters were reported to appear linked to parvovirus B19, influenza, CMV and Epstein-Barr virus. When HLA alleles, especially DR and DQ, strongly co-occurred, TCR associations were difficult to assign to individual alleles. Some IMGT-functional V segments, including TRBV6-2 and TRBV6-3, could not be told apart with the 87-base-pair reads, so those segments were excluded. The only immune exposure information available for the cohort was CMV serostatus. The sequencing pipeline was judged likely to have produced a cluster of highly shared sequence variants as a technical artifact. Linkage disequilibrium might explain the correlated functional status among segregating V segments, but an unknown experimental factor could not be excluded. Compared with the roughly 670-donor mean, donors in an Asian-associated ancestry cluster had fewer N-insertions in productive TCRs, according to a later genetic analysis. A further reported finding was that TCR beta sequences accurately predicted the HLA-A and HLA-B alleles for most subjects in the first cohort. In a later analysis, TCR association rates were found to vary across HLA loci, with the most associated TCRs seen for DRB1 alleles and the fewest for HLA-C alleles. Most CMV-associated TCR beta chains appeared to be HLA-restricted in a later analysis, and the HLA associations seemed to be driven largely by CMV exposure. In a later genetic analysis, a missense DCLRE1C variant was associated with V-gene and J-gene trimming of TCR beta chains, and the association was replicated in an independent cohort. In a later analysis, HLA-associated TCR beta chains were found to be more clonally expanded and to have lower generation probabilities than equally common non-associated chains. In both the original and validation cohorts, the classifier was reported to diagnose cytomegalovirus status with high specificity and sensitivity.

The cohort was made up of approximately 670 healthy bone marrow donors. At the time of sampling, every cohort member was nominally healthy, though immune exposures that went unrecorded were likely present. The donor was CMV seropositive and belonged to the group of around 300 seropositive cohort members. A peripheral blood sample was collected from each donor, and TCR beta sequencing was performed on peripheral blood mononuclear cells. Genomic DNA was extracted from the blood cell samples with the Qiagen DNeasy Blood Extraction Kit. The library was obtained by the immunoSEQ multiplex PCR assay. A mixture of 60 forward primers for TCR Vbeta segments and 13 reverse primers for TCR Jbeta segments was used in the multiplex PCR. Amplification of the CDR3 region of rearranged TCR beta genes was performed with a multiplex PCR assay on genomic DNA. On the Illumina HiSeq System, the amplified TCR beta libraries were sequenced as 87-base-pair reads. The authors' analysis ran thus. A later analysis tallied around 82 million unique TCR beta chains across the 666 repertoires, and approximately 11 million of those chains were shared by two or more donors. Raw reads were error-corrected and collapsed into unique sequences with a nearest-neighbor algorithm that merged closely related sequences to remove PCR and sequencing errors. Alignment of CDR3 sequences to IMGT reference sequences was used to assign V, D and J gene segments. Each retained sequence needed at least a six-nucleotide match to both a V gene segment and a J gene segment. A rearrangement was called productive if the CDR3 had no stop codons and remained in frame with V and J, and every other rearrangement was called non-productive. CDR3 was defined according to IMGT convention as the region running from the second conserved V-encoded cysteine to the conserved J-encoded phenylalanine. The earlier analysis of about 500 of the donors excluded sequences that lacked an unambiguous match to a single V gene segment. An earlier analysis of several hundred of the donors called V segments functional above 56.7% productive rearrangements and segregating when the between-donor standard deviation exceeded 5%. To diagnose cytomegalovirus status from the catalog of TCR beta chain sequences, a statistical classification framework was built. In a later analysis, TCR nucleotide sequences were compared against IMGT/GENE-DB human TR gene sequences so that V and J genes could be assigned. Using the TCRdist pipeline, a later analysis assigned CDR3 sequences along with most-parsimonious VDJ recombination scenarios. In a later analysis, every TCR beta chain was defined by the combination of its CDR3 amino acid sequence and its V-gene family, and reads without a unique V-gene family were dropped. In a later analysis, 450 to 600 highly shared, low-generation-probability nucleotide sequences were removed to address suspected cross-contamination and a sequencing artifact. In a later analysis, a clonal expansion index for each public chain was calculated from normalized within-repertoire ranks of inferred template counts. In a later analysis, generation probabilities were computed with a VDJ recombination model fitted to out-of-frame rearrangements, and the resulting probabilities were checked against IGoR. A later analysis scored TCR-TCR, TCR-HLA and TCR-CMV co-occurrence with hypergeometric tests, applying a repertoire-size bias correction to TCR pairs. False discovery rates were estimated in a later analysis by permuting HLA or CMV assignments 20 times. A later analysis grouped co-occurring TCRs with DBSCAN, adding TCRdist sequence similarity when clustering within HLA-allele-positive subsets. Repertoires with fewer than 30,000 or more than 120,000 public chains were left out of co-occurrence clustering, as were about 5 repertoires with anomalous nucleotide sharing. This is the immuneACCESS table as TCRdb keeps it, with only in-frame sequences that have V and J called. A part of the clones is gone; compared with another copy, unresolved V genes explain less than half, and the rest is unexplained. V and J calls and clone size are as listed in that table; D and trimming were resolved from the DNA. In this sample the table shows about 89,000 clones, 75% to 90% of which occur a single time. The ten most abundant clones make up 7% to 8.5% of the sample.

From the cysteine through the phenylalanine, the CDR3 covers 19 amino acids. Only the CDR3 region is kept as DNA, spanning 57 bases read in frame from base 1. Here V drops 1 base and J drops 0 bases, and the junction holds 12 bases not matched to any gene. As encoded in the germline V gene, CDR1 is SGHVS while CDR2 is FNYEAQ. A note on this clone: Which antigen it targets is not known. Per-base qualities were not stored, and no clone one base away is much larger.

The receptor's source is a man aged 35 to 55 in good health and CMV-seropositive. Sequencing was performed on PBMCs. This chain joins TRBV7-6 to TRBJ2-7, with 10 bases aligning to TRBD1. The DNA sequence is given as TGTGCCAGCAGCTTAGTCCCTCCACTGGGACAGGGGAGCTCCTACGAGCAGTACTTC. This translates into CASSLVPPLGQGSSYEQYF.